What follows are 10 T cell receptor beta chains derived from one specimen sequenced in a study of T cell clonality in common variable immunodeficiency. TCRdb keeps only in-frame clones here, not all; method: immunoSEQ multiplex PCR. In total the sample includes 55,000 or so clones, none of them seen once. The material sequenced was peripheral blood mononuclear cells. These receptors all stem from a person between 18 and 69 years old in good health.

This clone was counted many times. A read error may account for a junction end that differs from germline. Read data end 3 residues before the CDR3 end; the end is taken from the germline J gene. The gene calls are TRBV6-1 and TRBJ1-4; D possibly corresponds to TRBD1 (6 bases). Germline CDR1 MNHNS, CDR2 SASEGT. The CDR3 totals 14 residues. This chain's CDR3 is CASSAGGGNEKLFF. The sequenced part of the CDR3 DNA is TGTGCCAGCAGTGCGGGGGGCGGTAATGAGAAA.

This clone was recorded many times. CDR3 residues: CASTSGANTEAFF. CDR3 DNA, as far as it was read: TGTGCCAGTACCTCAGGGGCGAACACTGAA. The chain couples TRBV19 to TRBJ1-1, with D perhaps matching TRBD1 (6 bases). The read comes to an end 3 residues before the CDR3 does, leaving the germline J gene to fill in the end. Germline CDR1 is LNHDA and CDR2 is SQIVND (reference sequence). CDR3 length equals 13 residues. V gave up 7 bases and J gave up 1 base, with 10 bases separating them.

This clone was counted many times. The missing CDR3 end, 3 residues past where the read stops, is filled in from the germline J gene. The chain recombines TRBV5-6 with TRBJ1-6; 7 bases fit TRBD1. J lost 7 bases, V lost 6 bases, and 10 bases had no gene match. Germline CDR1 SGHDT, CDR2 YYEEEE. The CDR3 is made up of 15 amino acids. The part of the CDR3 DNA that was read is TGTGCCAGCACCTTATGGGGCAGGGGGAATTCACCC. Its protein is CASTLWGRGNSP. The full CDR3 reads CASTLWGRGNSPLHF.

This clone was detected ten times or more. The read halts 3 residues ahead of the CDR3 end, with the missing end drawn from the germline J gene. This chain links TRBV6-1 with TRBJ1-1, with D hard to call. The V gene's germline CDR1 is MNHNS and CDR2 SASEGT. V gave up 0 bases and J gave up 6 bases, with 11 bases separating them. The CDR3 extends over 14 amino acids. CDR3 DNA (partial): TGTGCCAGCAGTGAAGCGAGGGTGAGGGCTGAA. Its translation: CASSEARVRAE. The CDR3 in its entirety is CASSEARVRAEAFF.

This clone was seen at least ten times. The read gets to within 3 residues of the CDR3 end, and the germline J gene fills in the rest. The rearrangement uses TRBV7-9 and TRBJ2-1, with a weak D call TRBD1 (5 bases). Per the germline V gene, CDR1 is SEHNR and CDR2 is FQNEAQ (reference sequence). The germline V and J ends were trimmed by 3 bases and 4 bases, with 13 bases remaining between them. The length of the CDR3 is 15 residues. CDR3 DNA, as far as it was read: TGTGCCAGCAGCTTTTCAGGGTCACTTTACAATGAG. Protein product: CASSFSGSLYNE. The CDR3 reads in full as CASSFSGSLYNEQFF.

This clone was detected many times. Read sequence stops 3 residues before the CDR3 end, and the germline J gene provides the missing end. The rearrangement links TRBV28 to TRBJ2-3; TRBD2 aligns across 10 bases. Germline V gives CDR1 MDHEN, CDR2 SYDVKM. After removal of 2 bases from V and 2 bases from J, the junction contained 7 bases not matched to a gene. The CDR3 has 17 residues. Incomplete CDR3 DNA: TGTGCCAGCAGTTTAGGGTTAGCGGGGGGACTCACAGATACG. Translating it yields CASSLGLAGGLTDT. The CDR3, in full, reads CASSLGLAGGLTDTQYF.

This clone has ten or more counts. The read terminates 3 residues ahead of where the CDR3 ends, so the germline J gene completes it. The V call is TRBV19, the J call TRBJ2-1, with 7 bases aligning to TRBD2. CDR3 size: 16 residues. Germline CDR1 LNHDA, CDR2 SQIVND (reference sequence). V lost 3 bases, J lost 7 bases, and 12 bases stayed unmatched. This chain's CDR3 is CASSISTSAGFNEQFF. The part of the CDR3 DNA that was read is TGTGCCAGTAGTATTTCCACTAGCGCTGGTTTTAATGAG.

There are many counts of this clone. The sequenced fragment ends 3 residues before the CDR3 boundary, so the rest is inferred from the germline J gene. V gene TRBV29-1 combines with J gene TRBJ2-5; weak D call: TRBD2 (6 bases). This CDR3 is 13 amino acids long. Trimming cost V 8 bases and J 5 bases, with 18 bases left between them. The germline gives CDR1 SQVTM, CDR2 ANQGSEA. CDR3 residues: CSFGTLSRETQYF. The sequenced part of the CDR3 DNA is TGCAGCTTCGGGACTCTCTCGCGTGAGACC.

To note about this clone: The read ends 3 residues early relative to the CDR3; the germline J gene fills the gap. Within the sample, other DNA sequences also encode this same CDR3. This sequence joins TRBV19 and TRBJ1-1; no clear D. Germline V gene data show CDR1 as LNHDA and CDR2 as SQIVND (reference sequence). V was shortened by 5 bases and J by 5 bases, with 12 bases between the two germline ends. CDR3 length equals 13 residues. The DNA read from the CDR3 is TGTGCCAGTAGTTTATTCAGAGGGACTGAA. As protein: CASSLFRGTE. The CDR3 in its entirety is CASSLFRGTEAFF.

This clone has at least ten counts. From the germline J gene comes the end of the CDR3, since the read stops 3 residues before it. The rearrangement uses TRBV7-2 and TRBJ1-5, with 7 positions matching TRBD1. The CDR3 runs to 15 residues. From germline, CDR1 is SGHTA and CDR2 FQGNSA. J was trimmed by 3 bases and V by 5 bases; bases with no gene match: 7. CDR3 sequence reads: CASSPRTGDNQPQHF. CDR3 bases read: TGTGCCAGCAGCCCCCGGACAGGAGACAATCAGCCC.